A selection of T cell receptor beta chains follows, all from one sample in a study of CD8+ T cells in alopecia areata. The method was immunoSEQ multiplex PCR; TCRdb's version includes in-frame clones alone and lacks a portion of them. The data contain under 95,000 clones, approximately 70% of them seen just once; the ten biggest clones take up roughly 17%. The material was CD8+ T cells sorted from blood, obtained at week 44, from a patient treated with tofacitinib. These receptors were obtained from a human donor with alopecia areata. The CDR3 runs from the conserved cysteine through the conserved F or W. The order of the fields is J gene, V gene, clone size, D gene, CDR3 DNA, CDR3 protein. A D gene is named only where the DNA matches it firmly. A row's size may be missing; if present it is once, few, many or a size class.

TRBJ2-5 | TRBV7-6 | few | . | TGTGCCAGCCGGTCTCTCGGGTTACCACAAGAGACCCAGTACTTC | CASRSLGLPQETQYF
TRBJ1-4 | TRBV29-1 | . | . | TGCAGCGTTTATGGGTCCCAATGGGATGAAAAACTGTTTTTT | CSVYGSQWDEKLFF
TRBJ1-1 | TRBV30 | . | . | TGTGCCTGGAGGACAGGAGCTGAAGCTTTCTTT | CAWRTGAEAFF
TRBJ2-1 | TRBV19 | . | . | TGTGCCAGTAGTATGCCCCCTGGTGGCTCCTACAATGAGCAGTTCTTC | CASSMPPGGSYNEQFF
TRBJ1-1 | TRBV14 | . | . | TGTGCCAGCAGCTTTACTATGAACACTGAAGCTTTCTTT | CASSFTMNTEAFF
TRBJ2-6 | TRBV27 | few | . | TGTGCCAGCAGTTTATTATCCGGGGCCAACGTCCTGACTTTC | CASSLLSGANVLTF
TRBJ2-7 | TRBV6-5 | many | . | TGTGCCAGCAGTTTATCCCCGGACAGCTCCTACGAGCAGTACTTC | CASSLSPDSSYEQYF
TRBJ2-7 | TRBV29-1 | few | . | TGCAGCGTGGACCAGGGAGGTAGTTCCTACGAGCAGTACTTC | CSVDQGGSSYEQYF
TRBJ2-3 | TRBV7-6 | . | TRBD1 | TGTGCCAGCAGCTTAGCTGGCACCTGGGACAGGGGGCCTTTAGATACGCAGTATTTT | CASSLAGTWDRGPLDTQYF
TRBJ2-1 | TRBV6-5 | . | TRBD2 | TGTGCCAGCAGTGTGGGGACTATCGATAATGCGCAGTTCTTC | CASSVGTIDNAQFF
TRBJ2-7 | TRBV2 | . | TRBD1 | TGTGCCAGCAGTCGGGACAGGGGAACCTACGAGCAGTACTTC | CASSRDRGTYEQYF
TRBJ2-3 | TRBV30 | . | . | TGTGCCTGGAGTGGGGGGTCCACAGATACGCAGTATTTT | CAWSGGSTDTQYF
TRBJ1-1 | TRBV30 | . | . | TGTGCCTGGGACAGATTGAACACTGAAGCTTTCTTT | CAWDRLNTEAFF
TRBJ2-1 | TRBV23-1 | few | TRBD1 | TGCGCCAGCAGTCTTATTAAGACAGGGGGTTTTAATGAGCAGTTCTTC | CASSLIKTGGFNEQFF
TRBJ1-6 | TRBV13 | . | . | TGTGCCAGCAGCTTAGGAGGGACTCATTCACCCCTCCACTTT | CASSLGGTHSPLHF
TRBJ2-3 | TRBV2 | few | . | TGTGCCAGTTTACCTTTTGCAGATACGCAGTATTTT | CASLPFADTQYF